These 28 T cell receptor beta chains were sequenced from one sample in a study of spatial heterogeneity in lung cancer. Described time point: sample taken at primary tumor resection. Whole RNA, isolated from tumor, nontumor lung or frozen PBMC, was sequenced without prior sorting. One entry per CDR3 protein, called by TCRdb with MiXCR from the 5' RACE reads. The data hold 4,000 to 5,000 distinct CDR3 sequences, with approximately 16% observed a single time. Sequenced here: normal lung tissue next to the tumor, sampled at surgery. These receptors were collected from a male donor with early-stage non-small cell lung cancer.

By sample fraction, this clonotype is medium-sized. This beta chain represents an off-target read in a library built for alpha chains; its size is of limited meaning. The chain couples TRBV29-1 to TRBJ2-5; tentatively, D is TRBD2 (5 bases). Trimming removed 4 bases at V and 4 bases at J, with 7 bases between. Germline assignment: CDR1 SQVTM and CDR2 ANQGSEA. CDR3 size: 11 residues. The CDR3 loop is CSVGTRETQYF. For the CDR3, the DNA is TGCAGCGTTGGGACTCGAGAGACCCAGTACTTC. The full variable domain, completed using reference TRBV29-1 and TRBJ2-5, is SAVISQKPSRDICQRGTSLTIQCQVDSQVTMMFWYRQQPGQSLTLIATANQGSEATYESGFVIDKFPISRPNLTFSTLTVSNMSPEDSSIYLCSVGTRETQYFGPGTRLLVL.

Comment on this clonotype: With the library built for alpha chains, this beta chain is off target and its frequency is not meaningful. The CDR3 here is CASSVVGQGSGNTIYF. The CDR3 DNA follows: TGTGCCAGCAGCGTAGTAGGACAGGGCTCTGGAAACACCATATATTTT. This chain connects TRBV9 to TRBJ1-3; 8 positions match TRBD1. Trimming took 0 bases from V and 0 from J; bases not matched to a gene: 2. Germline V gene lookup returns CDR1 SGDLS and CDR2 YYNGEE. The CDR3 has 16 residues.

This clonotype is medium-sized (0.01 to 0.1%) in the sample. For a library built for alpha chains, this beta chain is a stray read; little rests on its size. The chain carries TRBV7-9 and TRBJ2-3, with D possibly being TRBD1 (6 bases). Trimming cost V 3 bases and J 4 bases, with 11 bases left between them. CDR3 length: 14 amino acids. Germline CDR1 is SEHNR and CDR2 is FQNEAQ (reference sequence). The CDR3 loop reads CASSFGRGSDTQYF. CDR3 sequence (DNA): TGTGCCAGCAGCTTTGGCAGGGGCTCAGATACGCAGTATTTT.

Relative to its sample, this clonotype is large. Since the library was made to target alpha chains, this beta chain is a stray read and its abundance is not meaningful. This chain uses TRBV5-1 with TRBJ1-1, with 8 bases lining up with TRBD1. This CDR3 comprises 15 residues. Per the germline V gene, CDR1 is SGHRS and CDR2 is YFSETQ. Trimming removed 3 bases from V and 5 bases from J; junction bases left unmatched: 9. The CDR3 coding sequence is TGCGCCAGCAGCTCCCGACAGGGGTTGGAAACTGAAGCTTTCTTT. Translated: CASSSRQGLETEAFF.

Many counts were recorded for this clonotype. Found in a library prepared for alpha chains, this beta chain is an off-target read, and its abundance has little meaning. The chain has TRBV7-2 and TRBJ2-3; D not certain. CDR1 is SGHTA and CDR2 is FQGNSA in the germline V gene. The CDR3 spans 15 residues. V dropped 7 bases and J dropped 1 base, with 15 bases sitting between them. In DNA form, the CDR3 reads TGTGCCAGCACCCCCAGCAGGCTCGGCACAGATACGCAGTATTTT. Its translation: CASTPSRLGTDTQYF.

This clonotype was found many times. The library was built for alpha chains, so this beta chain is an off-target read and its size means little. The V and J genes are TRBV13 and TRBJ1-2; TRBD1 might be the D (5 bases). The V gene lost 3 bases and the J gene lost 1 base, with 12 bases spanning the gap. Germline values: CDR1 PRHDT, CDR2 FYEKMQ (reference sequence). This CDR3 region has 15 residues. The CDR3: CASSFRDGGNYGYTF. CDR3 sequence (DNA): TGTGCCAGCAGCTTCCGGGACGGCGGTAACTATGGCTACACCTTC. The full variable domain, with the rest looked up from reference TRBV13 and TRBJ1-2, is AAGVIQSPRHLIKEKRETATLKCYPIPRHDTVYWYQQGPGQDPQFLISFYEKMQSDKGSIPDRFSAQQFSDYHSELNMSSLELGDSALYFCASSFRDGGNYGYTFGSGTRLTVV.

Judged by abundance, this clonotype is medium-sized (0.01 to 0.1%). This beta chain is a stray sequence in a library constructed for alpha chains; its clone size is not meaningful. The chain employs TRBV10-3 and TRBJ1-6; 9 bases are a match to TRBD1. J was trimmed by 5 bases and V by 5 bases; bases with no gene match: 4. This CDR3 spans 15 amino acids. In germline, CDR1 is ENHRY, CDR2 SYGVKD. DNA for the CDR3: TGTGCCATCAGTCCGGACAGGGGAAATAATTCACCCCTCCACTTT. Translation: CAISPDRGNNSPLHF.

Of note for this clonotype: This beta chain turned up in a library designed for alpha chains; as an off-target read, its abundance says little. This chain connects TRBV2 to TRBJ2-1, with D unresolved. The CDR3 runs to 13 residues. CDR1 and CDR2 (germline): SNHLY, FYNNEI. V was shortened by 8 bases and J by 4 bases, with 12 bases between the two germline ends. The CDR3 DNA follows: TGTGCCAGCGCATCCCCCAATTACAATGAGCAGTTCTTC. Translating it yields CASASPNYNEQFF. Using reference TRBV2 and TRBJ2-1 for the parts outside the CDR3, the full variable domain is EPEVTQTPSHQVTQMGQEVILRCVPISNHLYFYWYRQILGQKVEFLVSFYNNEISEKSEIFDDQFSVERPDGSNFTLKIRSTKLEDSAMYFCASASPNYNEQFFGPGTRLTVL.

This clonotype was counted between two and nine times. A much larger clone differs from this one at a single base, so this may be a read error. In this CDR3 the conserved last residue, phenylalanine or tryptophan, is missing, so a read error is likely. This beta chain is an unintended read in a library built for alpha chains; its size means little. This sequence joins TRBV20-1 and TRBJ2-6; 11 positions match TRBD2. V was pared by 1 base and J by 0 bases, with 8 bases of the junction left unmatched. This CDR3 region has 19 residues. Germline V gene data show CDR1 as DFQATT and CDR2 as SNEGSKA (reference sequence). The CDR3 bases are TGCAGTGCTAGAGGGCTAGCGGGAGGCGTACCCTCTGGGGCCAACGTCCTGACTTCC. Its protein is CSARGLAGGVPSGANVLTS.

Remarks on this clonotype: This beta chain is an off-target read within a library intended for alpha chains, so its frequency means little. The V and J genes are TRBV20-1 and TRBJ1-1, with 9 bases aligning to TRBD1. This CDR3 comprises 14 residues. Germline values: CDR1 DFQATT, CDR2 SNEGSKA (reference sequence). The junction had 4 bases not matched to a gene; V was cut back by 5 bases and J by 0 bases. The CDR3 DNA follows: TGCAGTGCTTGGGACAGGGAGATGAACACTGAAGCTTTCTTT. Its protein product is CSAWDREMNTEAFF.

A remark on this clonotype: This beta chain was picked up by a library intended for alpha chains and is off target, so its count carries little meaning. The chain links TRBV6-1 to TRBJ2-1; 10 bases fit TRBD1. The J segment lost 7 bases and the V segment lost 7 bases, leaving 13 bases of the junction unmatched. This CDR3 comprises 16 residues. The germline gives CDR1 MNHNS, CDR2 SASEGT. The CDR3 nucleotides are TGTGCCAGCAACCACCGGCGACAGGGGGCGTTGAATGAGCAGTTCTTC. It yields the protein CASNHRRQGALNEQFF.

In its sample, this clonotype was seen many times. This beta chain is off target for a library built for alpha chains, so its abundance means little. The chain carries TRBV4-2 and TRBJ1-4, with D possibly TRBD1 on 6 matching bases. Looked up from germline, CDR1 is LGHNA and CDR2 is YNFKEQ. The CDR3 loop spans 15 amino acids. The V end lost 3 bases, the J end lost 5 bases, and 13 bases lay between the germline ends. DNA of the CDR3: TGTGCCAGCAGCCACAACAGGGAGACGAATGAAAAACTGTTTTTT. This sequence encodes CASSHNRETNEKLFF.

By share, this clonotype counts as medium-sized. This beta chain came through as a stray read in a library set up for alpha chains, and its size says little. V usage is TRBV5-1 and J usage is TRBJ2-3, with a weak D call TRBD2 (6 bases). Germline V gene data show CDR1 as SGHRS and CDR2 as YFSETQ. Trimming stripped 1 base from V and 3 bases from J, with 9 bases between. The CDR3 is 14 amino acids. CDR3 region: CASSLIGGTDTQYF. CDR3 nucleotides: TGCGCCAGCAGCTTGATCGGGGGAACAGATACGCAGTATTTT.

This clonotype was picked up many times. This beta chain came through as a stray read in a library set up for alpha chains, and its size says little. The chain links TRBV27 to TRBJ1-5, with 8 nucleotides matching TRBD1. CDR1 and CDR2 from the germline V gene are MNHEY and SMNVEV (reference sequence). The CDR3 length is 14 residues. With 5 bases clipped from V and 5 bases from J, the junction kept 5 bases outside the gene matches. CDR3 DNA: TGTGCCAGCAGTCGACAGGGGATGGATCAGCCCCAGCATTTT. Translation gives CASSRQGMDQPQHF.

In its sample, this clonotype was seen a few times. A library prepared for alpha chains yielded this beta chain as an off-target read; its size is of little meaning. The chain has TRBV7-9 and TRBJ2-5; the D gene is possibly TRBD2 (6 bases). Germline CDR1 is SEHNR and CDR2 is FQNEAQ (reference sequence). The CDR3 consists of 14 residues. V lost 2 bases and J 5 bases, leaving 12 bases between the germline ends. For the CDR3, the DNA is TGTGCCAGCAGCTTATGGAGGGTGGGGGAGACCCAGTACTTC. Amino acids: CASSLWRVGETQYF. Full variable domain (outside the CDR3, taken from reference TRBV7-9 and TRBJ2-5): DTGVSQNPRHKITKRGQNVTFRCDPISEHNRLYWYRQTLGQGPEFLTYFQNEAQLEKSRLLSDRFSAERPKGSFSTLEIQRTEQGDSAMYLCASSLWRVGETQYFGPGTRLLVL.

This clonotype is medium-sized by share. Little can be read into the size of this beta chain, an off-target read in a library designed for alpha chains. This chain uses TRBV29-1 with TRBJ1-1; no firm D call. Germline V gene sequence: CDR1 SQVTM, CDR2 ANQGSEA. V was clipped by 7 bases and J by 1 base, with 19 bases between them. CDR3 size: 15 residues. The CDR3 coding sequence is TGCAGCGCTGGATCTTTAGAGGTCGCGAACACTGAAGCTTTCTTT. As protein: CSAGSLEVANTEAFF.

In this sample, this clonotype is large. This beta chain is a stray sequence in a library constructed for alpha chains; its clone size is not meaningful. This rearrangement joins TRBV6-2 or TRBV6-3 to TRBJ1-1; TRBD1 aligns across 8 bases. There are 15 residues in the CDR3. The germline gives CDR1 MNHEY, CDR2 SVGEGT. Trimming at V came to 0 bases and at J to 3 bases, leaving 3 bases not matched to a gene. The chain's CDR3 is CASSYSTGVDTEAFF. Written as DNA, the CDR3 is TGTGCCAGCAGTTACTCGACAGGGGTGGACACTGAAGCTTTCTTT.

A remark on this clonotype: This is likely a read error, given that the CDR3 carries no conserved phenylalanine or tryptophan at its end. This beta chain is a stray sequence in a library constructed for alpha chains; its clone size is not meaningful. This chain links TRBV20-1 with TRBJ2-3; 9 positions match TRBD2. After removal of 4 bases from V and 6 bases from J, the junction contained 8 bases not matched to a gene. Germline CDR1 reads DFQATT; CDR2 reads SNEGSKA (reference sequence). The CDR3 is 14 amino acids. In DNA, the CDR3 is TGCAGTGCTACTGGACTAGCGTCAGGCGATACGCAGTATCTT. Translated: CSATGLASGDTQYL.

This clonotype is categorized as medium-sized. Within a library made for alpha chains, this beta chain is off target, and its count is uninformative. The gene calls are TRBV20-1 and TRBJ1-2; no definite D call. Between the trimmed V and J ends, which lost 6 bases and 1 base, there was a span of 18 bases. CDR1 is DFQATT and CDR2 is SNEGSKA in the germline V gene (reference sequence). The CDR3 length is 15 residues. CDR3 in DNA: TGCAGTGCGACCATTCCGGGCTCCCGTAACTATGGCTACACCTTC. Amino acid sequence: CSATIPGSRNYGYTF.

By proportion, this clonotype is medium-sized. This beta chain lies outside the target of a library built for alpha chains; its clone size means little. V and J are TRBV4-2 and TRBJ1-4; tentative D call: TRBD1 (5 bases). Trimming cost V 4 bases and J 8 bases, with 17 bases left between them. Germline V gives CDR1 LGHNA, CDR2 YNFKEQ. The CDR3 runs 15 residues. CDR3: CASSPREGEGEKLFF. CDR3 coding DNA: TGTGCCAGCAGCCCAAGGGAAGGGGAAGGCGAAAAACTGTTTTTT.

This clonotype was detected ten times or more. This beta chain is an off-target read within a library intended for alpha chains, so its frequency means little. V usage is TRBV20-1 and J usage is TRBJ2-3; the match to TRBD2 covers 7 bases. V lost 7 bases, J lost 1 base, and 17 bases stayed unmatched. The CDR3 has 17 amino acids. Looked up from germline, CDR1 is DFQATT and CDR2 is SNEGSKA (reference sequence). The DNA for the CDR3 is TGCAGTGTCCAACCCCCTGGAGGGCTAGCGGGCACAGATACGCAGTATTTT. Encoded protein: CSVQPPGGLAGTDTQYF.

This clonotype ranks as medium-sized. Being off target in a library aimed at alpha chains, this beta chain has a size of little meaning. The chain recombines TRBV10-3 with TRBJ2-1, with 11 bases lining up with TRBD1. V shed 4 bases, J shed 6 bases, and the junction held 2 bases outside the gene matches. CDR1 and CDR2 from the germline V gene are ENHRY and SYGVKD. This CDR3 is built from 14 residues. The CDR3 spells CAISAGTGGNEQFF. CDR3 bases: TGTGCCATCAGTGCGGGGACAGGGGGCAATGAGCAGTTCTTC.

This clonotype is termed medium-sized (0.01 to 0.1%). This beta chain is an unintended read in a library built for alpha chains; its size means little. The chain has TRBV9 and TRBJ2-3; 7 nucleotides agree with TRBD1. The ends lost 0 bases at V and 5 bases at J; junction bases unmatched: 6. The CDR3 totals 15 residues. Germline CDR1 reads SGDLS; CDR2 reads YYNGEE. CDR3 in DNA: TGTGCCAGCAGCGTAGGACAGGGTTGGGGAGATACGCAGTATTTT. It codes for CASSVGQGWGDTQYF.

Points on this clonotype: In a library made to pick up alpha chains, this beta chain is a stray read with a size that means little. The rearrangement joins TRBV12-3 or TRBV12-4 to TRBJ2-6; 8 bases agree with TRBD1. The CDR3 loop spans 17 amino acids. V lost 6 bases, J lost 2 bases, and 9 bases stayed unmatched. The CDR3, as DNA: TGTGCCAGCAGCCCTCAGGGGGCGGTTGCTGGGGCCAACGTCCTGACTTTC. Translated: CASSPQGAVAGANVLTF.

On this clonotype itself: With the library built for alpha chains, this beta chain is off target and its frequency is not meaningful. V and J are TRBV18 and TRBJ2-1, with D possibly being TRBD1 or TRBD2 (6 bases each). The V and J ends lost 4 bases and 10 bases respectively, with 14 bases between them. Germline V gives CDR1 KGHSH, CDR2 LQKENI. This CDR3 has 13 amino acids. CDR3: CASSRKGGREQFF. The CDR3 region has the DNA TGTGCCAGCTCACGAAAAGGGGGGCGAGAGCAGTTCTTC.

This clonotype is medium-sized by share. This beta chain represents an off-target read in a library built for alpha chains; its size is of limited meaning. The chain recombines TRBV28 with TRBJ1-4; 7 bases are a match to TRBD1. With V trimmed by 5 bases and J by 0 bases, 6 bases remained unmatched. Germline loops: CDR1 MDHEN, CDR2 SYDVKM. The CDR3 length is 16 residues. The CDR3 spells CASSLRQGATNEKLFF. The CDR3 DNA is TGTGCCAGCAGTCTGCGACAGGGTGCAACTAATGAAAAACTGTTTTTT.

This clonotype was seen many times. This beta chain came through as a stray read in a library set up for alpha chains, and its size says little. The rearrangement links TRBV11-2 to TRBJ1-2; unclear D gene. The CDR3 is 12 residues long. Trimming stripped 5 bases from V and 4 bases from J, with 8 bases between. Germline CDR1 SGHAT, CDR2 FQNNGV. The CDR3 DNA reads TGTGCCAGCAGCCGAGAGAGCTATGGCTACACCTTC. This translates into CASSRESYGYTF.

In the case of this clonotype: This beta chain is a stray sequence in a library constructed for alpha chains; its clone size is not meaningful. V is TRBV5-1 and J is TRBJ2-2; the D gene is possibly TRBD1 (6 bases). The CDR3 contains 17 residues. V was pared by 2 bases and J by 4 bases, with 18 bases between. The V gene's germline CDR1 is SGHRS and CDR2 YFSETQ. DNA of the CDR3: TGCGCCAGCAGCTTTCCGACAGGTCAGGTTTTCACCGGGGAGCTGTTTTTT. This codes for CASSFPTGQVFTGELFF.